The 9 T cell receptor beta chains below were found in one sample sequenced in a study of T cell responses to AZD1222 COVID-19 vaccine. Here immunoSEQ multiplex PCR was the method, and the copy in TCRdb shows in-frame clones only, minus some. The profile shows approximately 60,000 clones, 86% of them singletons. The sequences come from peripheral blood, collected 28 days after the second AZD1222 dose. The source of these receptors is an adult who received the AZD1222 COVID-19 vaccine.

The chain uses TRBV7-3 and TRBJ2-1; TRBD2 aligns across 8 bases. The CDR3 covers 16 residues. Germline assignment: CDR1 SGHTA and CDR2 FQGTGA. V lost 4 bases and J lost 6; bases outside the gene matches: 11. The CDR3 DNA reads TGTGCCAGCAGCTACCCGGGCAGCGGGAGTCTCAATGAGCAGTTCTTC. This encodes CASSYPGSGSLNEQFF.

This clone was counted a single time. The J gene is TRBJ1-6, the V gene TRBV5-1; D perhaps matches TRBD1 (5 bases). CDR3 length: 14 residues. Germline loops: CDR1 SGHRS, CDR2 YFSETQ. V was pared by 2 bases and J by 10 bases, with 13 bases between. In nucleotides, the CDR3 is TGCGCCAGCAGCTTCAGGACCCAGGGATCACCCCTCCACTTT. It encodes CASSFRTQGSPLHF.

V is TRBV7-2 and J is TRBJ1-2; TRBD1 matches 9 bases. With V trimmed by 6 bases and J by 4 bases, 6 bases remained unmatched. The CDR3 contains 14 residues. The V gene's germline CDR1 is SGHTA and CDR2 FQGNSA. CDR3 loop: CASSNTGGTYGYTF. The CDR3, as DNA: TGTGCCAGCAGTAATACAGGGGGCACCTATGGCTACACCTTC.

The rearrangement uses TRBV10-3 and TRBJ2-7; 9 bases map to TRBD1. Looked up from germline, CDR1 is ENHRY and CDR2 is SYGVKD. V lost 4 bases to trimming and J lost 3 bases; unmatched junction nucleotides: 4. This CDR3 contains 14 residues. The CDR3 is CAISGPTGGYEQYF. The CDR3, as DNA: TGTGCCATCAGTGGACCGACAGGGGGCTACGAGCAGTACTTC.

The V and J genes are TRBV6-6 and TRBJ2-5; D is tentatively TRBD1 or TRBD2 (6 bases each). Trimming took off 9 bases at V and 5 bases at J, with 16 bases between the two ends. Germline loops: CDR1 MNHNY, CDR2 SVGAGI (reference sequence). The CDR3 is 13 residues long. CDR3 DNA: TGTGCCAGTTCAACAGGGACTGGTGAGACCCAGTACTTC. It is translated as CASSTGTGETQYF.

V is TRBV5-1 and J is TRBJ1-1; 7 bases are a match to TRBD1. This CDR3 region has 15 residues. In germline, CDR1 is SGHRS, CDR2 YFSETQ. V was pared by 3 bases and J by 5 bases, with 10 bases of the junction left unmatched. The CDR3 is CASSWGDREGTEAFF. The CDR3 DNA reads TGCGCCAGCAGCTGGGGCGACAGGGAGGGGACTGAAGCTTTCTTT.

This clone was found a few times. This chain joins TRBV6-2 or TRBV6-3 and TRBJ2-1; D may be TRBD2 (6 bases). V was clipped by 2 bases and J by 4 bases, with 9 bases between them. Per the germline V gene, CDR1 is MNHEY and CDR2 is SVGEGT. The CDR3 totals 14 residues. The CDR3 region is CASSYVAAYNEQFF. DNA of the CDR3: TGTGCCAGCAGTTACGTAGCGGCTTACAATGAGCAGTTCTTC.

This sequence joins TRBV28 and TRBJ1-5, with 11 bases lining up with TRBD1. With 10 bases clipped from V and 5 bases from J, the junction kept 13 bases outside the gene matches. This CDR3 contains 16 residues. The germline V gene has CDR1 MDHEN and CDR2 SYDVKM. CDR3 loop: CATELGTGGSDQPQHF. The CDR3 coding sequence is TGTGCCACCGAGCTAGGGACAGGGGGGTCGGATCAGCCCCAGCATTTT.

A few counts support this clone. V gene TRBV19 combines with J gene TRBJ2-1; 7 bases align to TRBD1. CDR1 is LNHDA, CDR2 SQIVND, per germline (reference sequence). The CDR3 extends over 15 amino acids. J was trimmed by 5 bases and V by 3 bases; bases with no gene match: 7. CDR3 loop: CASSIGGQSHNEQFF. For the CDR3, the DNA is TGTGCCAGTAGTATTGGGGGACAGTCCCACAATGAGCAGTTCTTC.